Listed below are T cell receptor beta chains from one sample, sequenced in a study of OX40 agonist ivuxolimab in advanced cancers. Assay used: immunoSEQ multiplex PCR; TCRdb lists only in-frame clones, some missing. The table has tens of thousands of clones, about 86% seen once. The starting material was CD4+ or CD8+ T cells sorted from blood, obtained in a trial of the OX40 agonist ivuxolimab. Receptor source: an adult with an advanced solid tumor such as melanoma, head and neck, liver or kidney cancer. CDR3s include the opening cysteine and the closing phenylalanine or tryptophan. Fields, in order: CDR3 length, clone size, J gene, D gene, V gene, CDR3 protein, CDR3 DNA. A D gene is named only where the DNA matches it firmly. Rows give clone size only sometimes, using once, few, many, or a class for an expanded clone.

>15|.|TRBJ2-2|.|TRBV4-2
CASSQDRGNTGELFF
TGTGCCAGCAGCCAAGATCGCGGGAACACCGGGGAGCTGTTTTTT
>15|.|TRBJ2-7|TRBD1|TRBV5-6
CASSPLGTGGYEQYF
TGTGCCAGCAGCCCACTTGGGACAGGCGGCTACGAGCAGTACTTC
>15|.|TRBJ2-5|.|TRBV15
CATSRDRSRGETQYF
TGTGCCACCAGCAGAGATAGGAGCAGGGGCGAGACCCAGTACTTC
>14|.|TRBJ1-6|.|TRBV9
CASSVDRVGSPLHF
TGTGCCAGCAGCGTAGACAGGGTGGGATCACCCCTCCACTTT
>13|.|TRBJ1-1|.|TRBV2
CAIARQEDHEAFF
TGTGCCATCGCAAGACAGGAGGACCATGAAGCTTTCTTT
>14|.|TRBJ2-5|.|TRBV5-6
CASSSRASGETQYF
TGTGCCAGCAGCTCCCGGGCCTCGGGGGAGACCCAGTACTTC
>13|.|TRBJ2-2|.|TRBV10-3
CAITGPLTGELFF
TGTGCCATTACCGGACCACTCACCGGGGAGCTGTTTTTT
>15|.|TRBJ1-5|TRBD1|TRBV19
CASSPHGTVNQPQHF
TGTGCCAGTAGTCCGCACGGGACAGTCAATCAGCCCCAGCATTTT
>16|.|TRBJ1-1|.|TRBV15
CATSRDKAGRDTEAFF
TGTGCCACCAGCAGAGATAAGGCAGGTAGGGATACTGAAGCTTTCTTT
>17|.|TRBJ2-5|TRBD2|TRBV9
CASSVAPRSGGTETQYF
TGTGCCAGCAGCGTAGCTCCGAGGAGCGGGGGGACGGAGACCCAGTACTTC
>17|.|TRBJ2-1|TRBD2|TRBV5-1
CASSRGTSGGVYNEQFF
TGCGCCAGCAGCCGTGGGACTAGCGGGGGAGTATACAATGAGCAGTTCTTC
>16|.|TRBJ1-1|.|TRBV5-6
CASSLAGSPLNTEAFF
TGTGCCAGCAGCTTGGCCGGGAGCCCCCTGAACACTGAAGCTTTCTTT
>15|.|TRBJ2-1|TRBD2|TRBV5-1
CASSPEAGGPGEQFF
TGCGCCAGCAGCCCCGAAGCGGGGGGGCCGGGTGAGCAGTTCTTC
>14|.|TRBJ2-3|.|TRBV28
CASSRASGTDTQYF
TGTGCCAGCAGTCGGGCGAGTGGTACAGATACGCAGTATTTT
>17|.|TRBJ2-2|.|TRBV19
CASSPAGWGMNTGELFF
TGTGCCAGTAGTCCAGCAGGTTGGGGGATGAACACCGGGGAGCTGTTTTTT
>15|.|TRBJ2-1|.|TRBV15
CATSRDPGNSNEQFF
TGTGCCACCAGCAGAGATCCCGGGAATTCCAATGAGCAGTTCTTC
>16|.|TRBJ2-2|.|TRBV11-2
CASSLGWGTNTGELFF
TGTGCCAGCAGCTTAGGGTGGGGGACCAACACCGGGGAGCTGTTTTTT
>13|.|TRBJ1-3|.|TRBV7-3
CASSLSTGNTIYF
TGTGCCAGCAGCTTGTCTACTGGAAACACCATATATTTT
>13|few|TRBJ2-5|.|TRBV27
CASSPQVQETQYF
TGTGCCAGCAGTCCGCAAGTCCAAGAGACCCAGTACTTC
>16|.|TRBJ2-3|.|TRBV5-5
CASSLEARDMTDTQYF
TGTGCCAGCAGCTTGGAGGCCAGGGATATGACAGATACGCAGTATTTT
>16|.|TRBJ2-1|TRBD1|TRBV27
CASSSPTGTSYNEQFF
TGTGCCAGCAGTTCACCGACAGGGACCTCCTACAATGAGCAGTTCTTC
>13|.|TRBJ1-1|.|TRBV27
CARRMVPITEAFF
TGTGCCAGAAGGATGGTGCCTATCACTGAAGCTTTCTTT
>15|once|TRBJ2-1|TRBD2|TRBV5-4
CASSFMSGGYNEQFF
TGTGCCAGCAGCTTTATGTCGGGGGGTTACAATGAGCAGTTCTTC
>13|.|TRBJ1-4|.|TRBV30
CAWVRSTNEKLFF
TGTGCCTGGGTCAGGTCAACTAATGAAAAACTGTTTTTT
>14|.|TRBJ1-3|.|TRBV5-4
CASSVGGAGNTIYF
TGTGCCAGCAGCGTCGGGGGCGCCGGAAACACCATATATTTT
>14|.|TRBJ2-6|.|TRBV6-1
CASSRSWDVDVLTF
TGTGCCAGCAGCCGAAGCTGGGACGTGGACGTCCTGACTTTC
>15|.|TRBJ2-7|TRBD1|TRBV7-2
CASSLSGQSSYEQYF
TGTGCCAGCAGCTTGTCGGGACAGAGCTCCTACGAGCAGTACTTC
>13|.|TRBJ2-7|.|TRBV7-9
CASSSPPDYEQYF
TGTGCCAGCAGCTCTCCCCCCGATTACGAGCAGTACTTC
>17|.|TRBJ2-5|.|TRBV11-2
CASSSLYSQVQRETQYF
TGTGCCAGCAGCTCTCTTTACTCACAAGTGCAGAGAGAGACCCAGTACTTC
>14|few|TRBJ2-3|.|TRBV6-4
CASSRELGTDTQYF
TGTGCCAGCAGCAGGGAGCTTGGCACAGATACGCAGTATTTT
>13|.|TRBJ1-1|.|TRBV9
CASSVLDGTEAFF
TGTGCCAGCAGCGTATTGGATGGGACTGAAGCTTTCTTT